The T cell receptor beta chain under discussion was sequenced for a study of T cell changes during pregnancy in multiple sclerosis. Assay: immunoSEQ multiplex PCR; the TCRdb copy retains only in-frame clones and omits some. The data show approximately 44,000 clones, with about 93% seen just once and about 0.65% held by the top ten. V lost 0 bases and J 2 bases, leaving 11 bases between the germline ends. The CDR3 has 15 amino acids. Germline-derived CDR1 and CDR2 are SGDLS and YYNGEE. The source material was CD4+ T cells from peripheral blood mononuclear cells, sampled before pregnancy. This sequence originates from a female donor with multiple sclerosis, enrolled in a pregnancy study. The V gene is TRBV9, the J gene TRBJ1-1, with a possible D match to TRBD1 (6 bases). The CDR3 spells CASSVGGGGNTEAFF. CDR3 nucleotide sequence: TGTGCCAGCAGCGTAGGTGGGGGGGGCAACACTGAAGCTTTCTTT.